This T cell receptor beta chain emerged from a study of cytomegalovirus exposure and HLA in healthy donors. CDR3 length: 15 residues. Germline CDR1 reads MGHRA; CDR2 reads YSYEKL. The germline V and J ends were trimmed by 0 bases and 7 bases, with 15 bases remaining between them. General study results and limits: Most TCR sequences were rare, but some public TCRs occurred in many donors. The likely explanation for a cluster of highly shared sequence variants was sequencing artifact.

This PCR relied on a set of 60 Vbeta primers and 13 Jbeta primers. Methods used by the authors: As a later analysis found, there were 70 million to 80 million unique TCR beta chains, of which around 9.9 million were shared. TCRdb's table, derived via immunoSEQ multiplex PCR, lists solely in-frame clones and lacks some. V and J calls and clone size come straight from that table; D and trimming were deduced from the DNA. The sample has 100,000 to 150,000 clones, around four fifths seen once. This clone was picked up a small number of times. Its specificity is not known. Sequenced input: PBMCs. The sequence was obtained from a man aged 18 to 30 in good health and CMV-seropositive. The rearrangement uses TRBV4-1 and TRBJ1-1, with D tentatively TRBD1 (6 bases). CDR3 region: CASSQEGQGRSEAFF. For the CDR3, the DNA is TGCGCCAGCAGCCAAGAAGGCCAGGGGCGAAGTGAAGCTTTCTTT.